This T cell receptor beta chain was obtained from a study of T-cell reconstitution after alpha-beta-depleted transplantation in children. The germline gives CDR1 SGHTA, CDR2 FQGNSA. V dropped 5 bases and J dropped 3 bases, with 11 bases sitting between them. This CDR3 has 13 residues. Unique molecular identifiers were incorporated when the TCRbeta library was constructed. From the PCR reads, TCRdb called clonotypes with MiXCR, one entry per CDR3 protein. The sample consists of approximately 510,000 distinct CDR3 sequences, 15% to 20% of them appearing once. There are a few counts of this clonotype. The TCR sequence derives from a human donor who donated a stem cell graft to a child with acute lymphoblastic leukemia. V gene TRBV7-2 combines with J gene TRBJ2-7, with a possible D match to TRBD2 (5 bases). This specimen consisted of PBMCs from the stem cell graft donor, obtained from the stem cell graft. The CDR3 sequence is CASSRSGFYEQYF. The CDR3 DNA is TGTGCCAGCAGCCGCAGCGGATTCTACGAGCAGTACTTC.